These 31 T cell receptor beta chains came from one sample sequenced in a study of molecular identifiers for immune sequencing clone quantification listed by TCRdb under 2018. Library preparation employed PCR. TCRdb records NextSeq 500 as the sequencer. TCRdb's own reprocessing of the public reads used fastp at Q25 and MiXCR and kept productive beta chains. Rows with a matching CDR3 protein are joined into one entry that keeps the most common DNA and genes. The sample table shows 75,000 to 95,000 distinct CDR3 sequences, and 20% to 25% are seen once. The top ten hold 0.7% to 0.8% of the sample. The specimen sequenced was naive CD8+ T cells from blood, with Jurkat cell RNA spiked in. The cell subset or site label, read with the paper, signifies: FACS-sorted CD8+CD4-CCR7+CD45RA+ naive T cells. These receptors all come from a human donor in good health. Some libraries in this study had Jurkat cell RNA spiked in.

The chain combines TRBV11-2 with TRBJ2-3, with 12 positions matching TRBD2. The CDR3 totals 15 residues. Germline V gene lookup returns CDR1 SGHAT and CDR2 FQNNGV. Germline trimming cut 6 bases from V and 3 bases from J; bases unmatched to any gene: 4. CDR3: CASRGGTSGTDTQYF. The CDR3 coding sequence is TGTGCCAGCAGGGGCGGGACTAGCGGGACAGATACGCAGTATTTT.

Turning to this clonotype: This may arise from a read error, as a much more abundant clone is one base away. This chain joins TRBV28 and TRBJ1-5; D gene uncertain. Germline CDR1 and CDR2: MDHEN and SYDVKM. The CDR3 consists of 14 residues. Trimming stripped 5 bases from V and 5 bases from J, with 13 bases between. The CDR3 DNA sequence: TGTGCCAGCAGTCTCCGCGGAGGGTATCAGCCCCAGCATTTT. This sequence encodes CASSLRGGYQPQHF.

There are many counts of this clonotype. The chain joins TRBV27 to TRBJ2-5; D gene unclear. The CDR3 length is 12 residues. Trimming removed 8 bases from V and 6 bases from J, with 13 bases in between. Per the germline V gene, CDR1 is MNHEY and CDR2 is SMNVEV (reference sequence). CDR3 residues: CASGANPQTQYF. The CDR3 nucleotides are TGTGCCAGCGGCGCGAATCCGCAGACCCAGTACTTC.

This clonotype occurred a few times. A much more abundant neighbour one base away suggests this may be a read error. The genes are TRBV5-1 and TRBJ2-6, with TRBD1 matching over 7 bases. Germline loops: CDR1 SGHRS, CDR2 YFSETQ. The CDR3 has 13 residues. The CDR3 nucleotides are TGCGCCAGCAGTCCCACAGGGGCCAACGTCCTGATTTTC. Encoded protein: CASSPTGANVLIF.

This clonotype was detected many times. This chain joins TRBV30 and TRBJ2-3; D possibly corresponds to TRBD2 (5 bases). The V gene lost 7 bases and the J gene lost 1 base, with 9 bases spanning the gap. Germline loops: CDR1 GTSNPN, CDR2 SVGIG (reference sequence). The CDR3 covers 12 residues. CDR3 residues: CAYAEGTDTQYF. The CDR3 DNA is TGTGCCTATGCGGAGGGCACAGATACGCAGTATTTT.

Notes on this clonotype: This may stem from a read error, because a much larger clone lies one nucleotide away. V is TRBV3-2 and J is TRBJ2-7. TRBV3-2 is an annotated pseudogene. CDR3 size: 13 residues. CDR3 region: CAGSQVDGYEQYF. The CDR3 DNA follows: TGTGCCGGCAGCCAAGTGGATGGATACGAGCAGTACTTC.

This clonotype appeared many times. The chain is built from TRBV7-2 and TRBJ1-1; the D is unclear. The V gene's germline CDR1 is SGHTA and CDR2 FQGNSA. V shed 0 bases and J shed 0 bases, with 5 bases lying between them. The length of the CDR3 is 14 residues. For the CDR3, the DNA is TGTGCCAGCAGCTTAGCGCCGTTGAACACTGAAGCTTTCTTT. This gives the protein CASSLAPLNTEAFF. Drawing the rest from reference TRBV7-2 and TRBJ1-1, the complete variable domain is GAGVSQSPSNKVTEKGKDVELRCDPISGHTALYWYRQSLGQGLEFLIYFQGNSAPDKSGLPSDRFSAERTGGSVSTLTIQRTQQEDSAVYLCASSLAPLNTEAFFGQGTRLTVV.

This clonotype was observed many times. V gene TRBV4-1 combines with J gene TRBJ2-1; the match to TRBD2 covers 7 bases. Trimming took 1 base from V and 7 from J; bases not matched to a gene: 7. CDR1 and CDR2 from the germline V gene are MGHRA and YSYEKL. The CDR3 runs 15 residues. This chain's CDR3 is CASSQVRGEGNEQFF. CDR3 in DNA: TGCGCCAGCAGCCAAGTCAGAGGGGAGGGAAATGAGCAGTTCTTC.

As for this clonotype: A much larger clone is a single base away; this may be a read error. The chain links TRBV29-1 to TRBJ2-7, with 10 bases lining up with TRBD1. The CDR3 contains 16 residues. Germline CDR1 is SQVTM and CDR2 is ANQGSEA. CDR3 loop: CSVPNPVVDRGHEQCF. The CDR3 nucleotides are TGCAGCGTTCCAAATCCCGTCGTAGACAGGGGGCACGAGCAGTGCTTC.

Notes on this clonotype: A much larger clone sits a single nucleotide away, making a read error possible. V and J are TRBV4-1 and TRBJ1-1; possibly TRBD1 for D (5 bases). Per germline, CDR1 MGHRA and CDR2 YSYEKL. The CDR3 has 13 amino acids. The V gene lost 3 bases and the J gene lost 11 bases, with 16 bases spanning the gap. The CDR3 DNA follows: TGCGCCAGCAGCCAGACCGACAGCTTTGACGCTTTCTTT. Translation gives CASSQTDSFDAFF.

This clonotype appeared many times. This chain connects TRBV20-1 to TRBJ1-5, with D tentatively TRBD1 (5 bases). This CDR3 is 14 amino acids long. The V gene lost 2 bases and the J gene lost 5 bases, with 13 bases spanning the gap. Looked up from germline, CDR1 is DFQATT and CDR2 is SNEGSKA (reference sequence). CDR3 nucleotides: TGCAGTGCTAGATTCGGACCGGGGGATCAGCCCCAGCATTTT. Translated: CSARFGPGDQPQHF.

V usage is TRBV7-9 and J usage is TRBJ2-1; D is ambiguous. Per the germline V gene, CDR1 is SEHNR and CDR2 is FQNEAQ (reference sequence). This CDR3 is built from 15 residues. The germline V and J ends were trimmed by 2 bases and 7 bases, with 15 bases remaining between them. The CDR3 loop reads CASSLSVQPANEQFF. As DNA, the CDR3 is TGTGCCAGCAGCTTATCTGTCCAACCGGCGAATGAGCAGTTCTTC.

This clonotype was seen only once. This sequence joins TRBV10-2 and TRBJ1-5; possibly TRBD1 for D (6 bases). Trimming cost V 5 bases and J 0 bases, with 8 bases left between them. The length of the CDR3 is 14 residues. From germline, CDR1 is WSHSY and CDR2 SAAADI. CDR3 amino acids: CASSTGFSNQPQHF. CDR3 DNA sequence: TGCGCCAGCAGTACAGGGTTTAGCAATCAGCCCCAGCATTTT.

The chain combines TRBV30 with TRBJ1-1; tentative D call: TRBD1 (5 bases). The CDR3 loop spans 10 amino acids. Germline V gene data show CDR1 as GTSNPN and CDR2 as SVGIG (reference sequence). CDR3 amino acids: CALGDAEAFF. CDR3 DNA sequence: TGTGCTTTGGGGGACGCTGAAGCTTTCTTT.

This clonotype was counted at least ten times. The rearrangement joins TRBV7-9 to TRBJ2-3, with 8 bases aligning to TRBD1. The CDR3 is 13 residues long. With 5 bases clipped from V and 10 bases from J, the junction kept 8 bases outside the gene matches. Looked up from germline, CDR1 is SEHNR and CDR2 is FQNEAQ (reference sequence). The CDR3 DNA reads as TGTGCCAGCAGCGCACCGGGACAGGAGGCGCAGTATTTT. Translating gives CASSAPGQEAQYF.

In this sample, this clonotype turned up a few times. J is TRBJ2-2 and V is TRBV28, with 11 positions matching TRBD2. CDR1 MDHEN and CDR2 SYDVKM come from the germline V gene. V lost 5 bases, J lost 8 bases, and 10 bases stayed unmatched. This CDR3 has 16 amino acids. The CDR3, as DNA: TGTGCCAGCAGTCCCTATAGCGGGAGGGCCACTGGGGAGCTGTTTTTT. As protein: CASSPYSGRATGELFF.

As to this clonotype: Possible read error: a much larger clone is one base away. The rearrangement uses TRBV20-1 and TRBJ1-1, with 8 nucleotides matching TRBD1. Germline V lookup: CDR1 DFQATT, CDR2 SNEGSKA (reference sequence). This CDR3 is built from 15 residues. With V trimmed by 4 bases and J by 1 base, 8 bases remained unmatched. The CDR3 region is CSATDRGRTNTEAFF. CDR3 sequence (DNA): TGCAGTGCTACTGACAGGGGAAGGACGAACACTGAAGCTTTCTTT.

As to this clonotype: Just one base apart from a much larger clone, this may be a read error. The chain couples TRBV11-2 to TRBJ1-5; D is uncertain. The CDR3 has 16 residues. In germline, CDR1 is SGHAT, CDR2 FQNNGV. In DNA form, the CDR3 reads TGTGCCAGCAGCTTAGATCCGGGATTAAACAATCGGCCCCAGCATTTT. It codes for CASSLDPGLNNRPQHF.

The chain recombines TRBV6-5 with TRBJ2-2; the match to TRBD2 covers 14 bases. This CDR3 is 17 amino acids long. Germline CDR1 and CDR2: MNHEY and SVGAGI. The trim removed 0 bases at V and 6 bases at J, leaving 3 bases unmatched. The DNA of the CDR3 is TGTGCCAGCAGTTACTCGGGACTAGCGGGAGAATCCGGGGAGCTGTTTTTT. Residues: CASSYSGLAGESGELFF.

This chain connects TRBV7-9 to TRBJ2-2; no reliable D call. Trimming removed 3 bases from V and 6 bases from J, with 5 bases in between. Germline-derived CDR1 and CDR2 are SEHNR and FQNEAQ (reference sequence). This CDR3 has 12 residues. The CDR3, as DNA: TGTGCCAGCAGCTTTCGGGCCGGGGAGCTGTTTTTT. Translation: CASSFRAGELFF.

Remarks on this clonotype: A clone one base away is much larger, so this may be a read error. The V call is TRBV19, the J call TRBJ1-5; no clear D. This CDR3 spans 17 amino acids. Germline values: CDR1 LNHDA, CDR2 SQIVND (reference sequence). Trimming removed 6 bases from V and 9 bases from J, with 27 bases in between. The CDR3 protein is CASSEIFIGRAGLPQHF. DNA for the CDR3: TGTGCCAGTAGCGAAATATTTATAGGTCGGGCTGGCCTGCCCCAGCATTTT.

In this sample, this clonotype turned up a few times. This CDR3 is CASSAGGGTYEQYF. Written as DNA, the CDR3 is TGTGCCAGCAGCGCGGGAGGGGGGACCTACGAGCAGTACTTC. The V call is TRBV9, the J call TRBJ2-7; 8 bases agree with TRBD2. CDR1 is SGDLS, CDR2 YYNGEE, per germline. This CDR3 contains 14 residues. V was clipped by 3 bases and J by 2 bases; unmatched bases: 4.

The table lists this clonotype with many counts. V gene TRBV7-8 combines with J gene TRBJ2-3; 14 bases match TRBD2. The germline gives CDR1 SGHVS, CDR2 FQNEAQ. The CDR3 spans 19 residues. After removal of 5 bases from V and 0 bases from J, the junction contained 10 bases not matched to a gene. The CDR3: CASSGTGLAGELSTDTQYF. The CDR3 bases are TGTGCCAGCAGCGGGACGGGACTAGCGGGGGAACTTAGCACAGATACGCAGTATTTT.

This clonotype has a count of ten or more. The chain carries TRBV14 and TRBJ2-7, with TRBD1 as a possible D gene (5 bases). The CDR3 is made up of 12 amino acids. Germline values: CDR1 SGHDN, CDR2 FVKESK. Trimming cost V 2 bases and J 3 bases, with 5 bases left between them. CDR3 nucleotides: TGTGCCAGCAGCCAAAGGGGCTACGAGCAGTACTTC. Protein product: CASSQRGYEQYF. The whole variable domain, remainder taken from reference TRBV14 and TRBJ2-7, is EAGVTQFPSHSVIEKGQTVTLRCDPISGHDNLYWYRRVMGKEIKFLLHFVKESKQDESGMPNNRFLAERTGGTYSTLKVQPAELEDSGVYFCASSQRGYEQYFGPGTRLTVT.

There are a few counts of this clonotype. This chain connects TRBV10-2 to TRBJ2-1; D ambiguous. The CDR3 is 11 amino acids. V was cut by 9 bases and J by 6 bases, with 9 bases left in between. Germline CDR1 and CDR2: WSHSY and SAAADI. Here the CDR3 reads CASNSGNEQFF. The CDR3 bases are TGCGCCAGTAACAGTGGCAATGAGCAGTTCTTC.

This clonotype was found a few times. V and J are TRBV20-1 and TRBJ2-2, with D possibly TRBD2 on 7 matching bases. Germline CDR1 is DFQATT and CDR2 is SNEGSKA (reference sequence). Trimming stripped 3 bases from V and 4 bases from J, with 18 bases between. The CDR3 is 16 amino acids. The CDR3 protein is CSARDPGGQLTGELFF. In DNA form, the CDR3 reads TGCAGTGCTAGGGACCCCGGGGGGCAGCTCACCGGGGAGCTGTTTTTT.

This chain joins TRBV29-1 and TRBJ2-1; 9 bases agree with TRBD2. The CDR3 has 16 amino acids. The germline V gene encodes CDR1 SQVTM and CDR2 ANQGSEA. The V and J ends lost 3 bases and 9 bases, in that order; junction bases with no gene match: 15. CDR3 sequence (DNA): TGCAGCGTTGACCAGCCTAGCGGGATGGAACAGGGTGAGCAGTTCTTC. Amino acids: CSVDQPSGMEQGEQFF.

This clonotype was found a few times. The chain recombines TRBV11-2 with TRBJ1-1; D gene uncertain. The CDR3 runs 15 residues. Germline values: CDR1 SGHAT, CDR2 FQNNGV. The ends were cut back, 3 bases at V and 3 bases at J, with 14 bases in the middle. CDR3 residues: CASSFATGGDTEAFF. The CDR3 coding sequence is TGTGCCAGCAGCTTTGCCACGGGCGGGGACACTGAAGCTTTCTTT.

V and J are TRBV27 and TRBJ2-1, with TRBD2 identical over 8 bases. This CDR3 is built from 17 residues. Per germline, CDR1 MNHEY and CDR2 SMNVEV (reference sequence). V shed 5 bases and J 4 bases; nucleotides not matched to a gene: 13. Written as DNA, the CDR3 is TGTGCCAGCAGTCCCTTCCAAGCGGGGGCCTCTTACAATGAGCAGTTCTTC. Amino acids: CASSPFQAGASYNEQFF.

The sample holds a few counts of this clonotype. V usage is TRBV20-1 and J usage is TRBJ2-7; 7 bases agree with TRBD1. Germline CDR1 DFQATT, CDR2 SNEGSKA (reference sequence). This CDR3 has 13 residues. V was pared by 4 bases and J by 2 bases, with 5 bases of the junction left unmatched. The CDR3: CSATWDSAYEQYF. The CDR3 nucleotides are TGCAGTGCTACCTGGGACAGCGCCTACGAGCAGTACTTC.

This clonotype was recorded many times. V gene TRBV7-9 combines with J gene TRBJ1-1; 9 positions agree with TRBD1. Germline CDR1 is SEHNR and CDR2 is FQNEAQ (reference sequence). V shed 0 bases and J 7 bases; nucleotides not matched to a gene: 3. CDR3 length: 14 amino acids. This CDR3 reads CASSLAGTGIEAFF. DNA of the CDR3: TGTGCCAGCAGCTTAGCGGGGACAGGGATTGAAGCTTTCTTT.